One and the same sample provided the 10 T cell receptor delta chains below, sequenced in a study of γδ T cells in repeated Plasmodium falciparum infection. Gammadelta T cells were flow-sorted from PBMC into Vgamma9/Vdelta2+ and Vdelta2-negative populations for bulk analysis. TCRdb applied CATT to the multiplex PCR reads for clone calling. In the table there are 75,000 to 95,000 delta-chain clones, 0.9% to 1% of which are singletons. Sequencing input: gamma-delta T cells from blood. All receptors come from a pool of human donors (malaria-infected and uninfected, not separated).

This clone was picked up a small number of times. This DNA translates differently at residue 13 from the TCRdb protein, which is that of a much larger clone; a read error is likely, and the protein shown is the DNA's own translation. The V gene call reads TRDV2; no J gene was called; whether TRDD3, the table's D call, matches the DNA was not checked. Germline V gene sequence: CDR1 GEAIGNYY, CDR2 EKD. This CDR3 comprises 15 residues. The CDR3 sequence is CACDTQDTLTDKPIF. CDR3 nucleotide sequence: TGTGCCTGTGACACTCAGGATACTCTCACCGATAAACCCATCTTT.

The sample holds a few counts of this clone. A far larger clone is only one base removed, so a read error is likely. The DNA for the CDR3 is TGTGCCTGCGACCCTGTACTGGGGGAAGACTCGTACACCGATAAACTCATCTTT. Encoded protein: CACDPVLGEDSYTDKLIF. The rearrangement uses TRDV2 and TRDJ1; 9 bases agree with TRDD3. No J segment appears in TCRdb, so it was assigned here by matching the sequence to germline. The CDR3 totals 18 residues. Germline loops: CDR1 GEAIGNYY, CDR2 EKD. With V trimmed by 7 bases and J by 0 bases, 17 bases remained unmatched.

Comments on this clone: TCRdb's protein, taken from a much larger clone, differs from this DNA's translation at residue 8, likely owing to a read error; the protein displayed comes from the DNA. J is TRDJ1 and V is TRDV1, with 10 bases aligning to TRDD3. Here the J gene was assigned by germline matching of the DNA, as TCRdb has none. The V gene's germline CDR1 is TSWWSYY and CDR2 QGS. The J segment lost 2 bases and the V segment lost 0 bases, leaving 21 bases of the junction unmatched. The CDR3 runs to 22 residues. The CDR3 nucleotides are TGTGCTCTTGGGGAACTGCCGACTCCGGGAGTCTGGGGGATAGTGGGGACCGATAAACTCATCTTT. Translation gives CALGELPTPGVWGIVGTDKLIF.

This clone was seen a handful of times. A single base is all that separates this from a far larger clone, so a read error is likely. In the same sample, other DNA sequences code for this CDR3. The chain uses TRDV2 and TRDJ1, with D perhaps TRDD3 (5 bases). No J gene is reported in TCRdb; it was inferred here by comparing the DNA with germline. Trimming left V 2 bases short and J 2 bases short, with 20 bases between. This CDR3 has 17 residues. The V gene's germline CDR1 is GEAIGNYY and CDR2 EKD. The CDR3 DNA reads as TGTGCCTGTGACATCCTCCGGGATCCCTCTGAAACCGATAAACTCATCTTT. Protein: CACDILRDPSETDKLIF.

This clone has only a few counts. The protein held in TCRdb is that of a much larger clone and does not match this DNA's translation at residue 7, likely because of a read error; the protein shown is translated from the DNA. V is TRDV1 and J is TRDJ1; 7 bases are shared with TRDD3. Here the J gene was assigned by germline matching of the DNA, as TCRdb has none. CDR3 length: 19 amino acids. Germline values: CDR1 TSWWSYY, CDR2 QGS. The junction had 22 bases not matched to a gene; V was cut back by 2 bases and J by 7 bases. CDR3 protein: CALGEEALRAWGLEVKLIF. The CDR3 bases are TGTGCTCTTGGGGAAGAAGCCCTACGGGCCTGGGGGCTTGAAGTTAAACTCATCTTT.

This clone was observed a few times. The protein TCRdb lists belongs to a much larger clone and differs from this DNA's translation at residue 7, which points to a read error; the protein shown is made from the DNA. CDR3: CACDTVSGGYAGVPDKLIF. As DNA, the CDR3 is TGTGCCTGTGACACCGTTTCTGGGGGATACGCGGGAGTACCCGATAAACTCATCTTT. The chain combines TRDV2 with TRDJ1; TRDD3 matches at 12 bases. The J gene, missing from TCRdb, was assigned here through DNA to germline matching. CDR1 and CDR2 (germline): GEAIGNYY, EKD. With V trimmed by 0 bases and J by 3 bases, 13 bases remained unmatched. The CDR3 contains 19 residues.

This clone was seen only a few times. TCRdb records a much larger clone's protein for this DNA, with a difference at residue 7 that likely arises from a read error; the protein given is the translation of the DNA. The chain carries TRDV2 and TRDJ1; D unresolved. The V and J ends lost 0 bases and 0 bases respectively, with 13 bases between them. CDR1 GEAIGNYY and CDR2 EKD come from the germline V gene. The CDR3 totals 16 residues. CDR3 bases: TGTGCCTGTGACACCGTCAGGGCACCTTACACCGATAAACTCATCTTT. Protein: CACDTVRAPYTDKLIF.

This clone was recorded a few times. TCRdb's listed protein matches a much larger clone and diverges from this DNA's translation at residue 9, likely through a read error; the protein shown comes from the DNA. The gene calls are TRDV2 and TRDJ1, with 7 bases identical to TRDD3. TCRdb supplies no J gene; here it was assigned by aligning the nucleotide sequence to germline. The CDR3 is 19 residues long. V gave up 2 bases and J gave up 4 bases; unmatched junction bases: 21. Germline V CDR1 and CDR2: GEAIGNYY, EKD. Here the CDR3 DNA reads TGTGCCTGTGACATTGTCGTACCTGAGGGATACCGAGAGAGCGATAAACTCATCTTT. It specifies CACDIVVPEGYRESDKLIF.

This clone was seen only a few times. A read error is the likely source, as a far larger clone sits one nucleotide away. V gene TRDV1 combines with J gene TRDJ1, with 8 bases aligning to TRDD3. The J gene was not available in TCRdb and was assigned here by matching the DNA to germline segments. The CDR3 totals 18 residues. Looked up from germline, CDR1 is TSWWSYY and CDR2 is QGS. CDR3 in amino acids: CALGELEYWGVYTDKLIF. As DNA, the CDR3 is TGTGCCCTTGGGGAACTAGAGTACTGGGGGGTGTACACCGATAAACTCATCTTT.

On this clone itself: A far larger clone differs by one base, so this is likely a read error. Other DNA sequences in the sample encode the same CDR3. V usage is TRDV2 and J usage is TRDJ3; the D is unclear. TCRdb lists no J gene, so it was determined here by aligning the DNA to germline. The CDR3 runs 19 residues. Germline assignment: CDR1 GEAIGNYY and CDR2 EKD. Trimming took 1 base from V and 0 from J, leaving 15 bases between them. CDR3 amino acids: CACDTAGGRSSWDTRQMFF. The CDR3 nucleotides read TGTGCCTGTGACACAGCTGGAGGCCGAAGCTCCTGGGACACCCGACAGATGTTTTTC.